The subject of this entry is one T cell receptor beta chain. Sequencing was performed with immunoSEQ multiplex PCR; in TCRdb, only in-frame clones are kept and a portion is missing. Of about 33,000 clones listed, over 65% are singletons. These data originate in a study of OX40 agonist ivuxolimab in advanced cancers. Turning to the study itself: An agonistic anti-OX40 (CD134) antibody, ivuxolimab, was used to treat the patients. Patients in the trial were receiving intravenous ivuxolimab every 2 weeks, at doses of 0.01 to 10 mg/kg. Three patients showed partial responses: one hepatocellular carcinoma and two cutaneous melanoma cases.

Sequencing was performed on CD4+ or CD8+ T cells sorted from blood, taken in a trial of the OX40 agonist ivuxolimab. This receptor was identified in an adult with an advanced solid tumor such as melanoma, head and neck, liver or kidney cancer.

The CDR3: CASSVAEGLRSGELFF. The CDR3 nucleotides are TGTGCCAGCAGCGTAGCAGAAGGGCTGCGATCCGGGGAGCTGTTTTTT. J is TRBJ2-2 and V is TRBV9, with D hard to call. The CDR3 spans 16 residues. CDR1 is SGDLS and CDR2 is YYNGEE in the germline V gene. V was pared by 0 bases and J by 6 bases, with 15 bases between.